This entry lists 31 T cell receptor beta chains sequenced from one sample in a study of blood T cell repertoires in COVID-19. Clones were read by immunoSEQ multiplex PCR, and TCRdb kept only the in-frame ones, dropping some. The sample has roughly 250,000 clones, 85% seen once; the top ten hold over 5.5%. Sequencing was performed on peripheral blood. These receptors all come from a woman aged 55-69 years with active or convalescent COVID-19.

The DNA for the CDR3 is TGTGCCAGCAGTGAACCCGGGGGCTATGGCTACACCTTC. It specifies CASSEPGGYGYTF. The chain recombines TRBV6-1 with TRBJ1-2; a weak D match, TRBD1 (5 bases). The CDR3 consists of 13 residues. The V end was cut by 2 bases, the J end by 4 bases, with 8 bases between. The germline V gene encodes CDR1 MNHNS and CDR2 SASEGT.

The gene calls are TRBV11-2 and TRBJ2-3, with D hard to call. From germline, CDR1 is SGHAT and CDR2 FQNNGV. The CDR3 runs 14 residues. V dropped 5 bases and J dropped 4 bases, with 13 bases sitting between them. The DNA for the CDR3 is TGTGCCAGCAGCCCGGTCCTTCTTGCAGATACGCAGTATTTT. Translated: CASSPVLLADTQYF. Combining the CDR3 with reference TRBV11-2 and TRBJ2-3 gives the whole variable domain EAGVAQSPRYKIIEKRQSVAFWCNPISGHATLYWYQQILGQGPKLLIQFQNNGVVDDSQLPKDRFSAERLKGVDSTLKIQPAKLEDSAVYLCASSPVLLADTQYFGPGTRLTVL.

The rearrangement joins TRBV28 to TRBJ1-5; D is uncertain. Trimming cost V 6 bases and J 0 bases, with 15 bases left between them. The CDR3 covers 16 residues. Germline CDR1 reads MDHEN; CDR2 reads SYDVKM. The CDR3 region is CASRDSRFSSNQPQHF. The CDR3 region has the DNA TGTGCCAGCAGGGATAGCAGATTTTCTAGCAATCAGCCCCAGCATTTT.

V is TRBV28 and J is TRBJ1-3, with D possibly TRBD1 on 5 matching bases. Germline CDR1 MDHEN, CDR2 SYDVKM. The germline V and J ends were trimmed by 1 base and 4 bases, with 11 bases remaining between them. The CDR3 spans 15 residues. The CDR3 DNA is TGTGCCAGCAGTTTATCCTCGGGGGGGGGAAACACCATATATTTT. Its translation: CASSLSSGGGNTIYF.

The chain has TRBV6-5 and TRBJ1-3; D is perhaps TRBD1 (6 bases). The CDR3 spans 15 residues. The germline V and J ends were trimmed by 6 bases and 4 bases, with 16 bases remaining between them. Germline lookup yields CDR1 MNHEY and CDR2 SVGAGI. CDR3 nucleotide sequence: TGTGCCAGCAGCACAGGGACGGCGTGGGGAAACACCATATATTTT. It encodes CASSTGTAWGNTIYF.

The chain has TRBV2 and TRBJ1-2; 7 bases align to TRBD1. Trimming at V came to 5 bases and at J to 7 bases, leaving 4 bases not matched to a gene. Germline CDR1 SNHLY, CDR2 FYNNEI. This CDR3 has 12 amino acids. The DNA for the CDR3 is TGTGCCAGCAGTCCCGACAGGGCTGGCTACACCTTC. Translated, it gives CASSPDRAGYTF.

This chain connects TRBV6-1 to TRBJ1-2; TRBD1 matches 9 bases. This CDR3 has 14 residues. V shed 0 bases, J shed 9 bases, and the junction held 5 bases outside the gene matches. CDR1 and CDR2 (germline): MNHNS, SASEGT. The CDR3 loop reads CASSEADRGVRYTF. The CDR3 nucleotides read TGTGCCAGCAGTGAAGCGGACAGGGGTGTTCGCTACACCTTC.

This clone has more than one count but fewer than ten. V usage is TRBV4-1 and J usage is TRBJ2-7, with 8 bases matching TRBD2. The length of the CDR3 is 18 residues. From germline, CDR1 is MGHRA and CDR2 YSYEKL. The V gene end was trimmed by 0 bases and the J gene end by 0 bases; junction bases not matched to a gene: 10. The CDR3 spells CASSQDWFGTRSSYEQYV. The CDR3, as DNA: TGCGCCAGCAGCCAAGATTGGTTCGGGACTAGGAGCTCCTACGAGCAGTACGTC.

The chain joins TRBV29-1 to TRBJ1-3, with 10 bases that match TRBD1. The V and J ends lost 5 bases and 8 bases, in that order; junction bases with no gene match: 12. CDR3 length: 15 residues. Germline CDR1 is SQVTM and CDR2 is ANQGSEA. In DNA, the CDR3 is TGCAGCGTTAAGCGGGGACAGGGGTATGCGGACACCATATATTTT. Amino acids: CSVKRGQGYADTIYF.

The chain combines TRBV24-1 with TRBJ2-3; a weak D match, TRBD1 (5 bases). The CDR3 spans 13 residues. The ends were cut back, 5 bases at V and 3 bases at J, with 8 bases in the middle. CDR1 is KGHDR and CDR2 is SFDVKD in the germline V gene. The CDR3 DNA is TGTGCCACCAGTGGAGCAGGGACAGATACGCAGTATTTT. Translated, it gives CATSGAGTDTQYF.

V gene TRBV6-1 combines with J gene TRBJ1-1; D gene uncertain. This CDR3 is 12 amino acids long. Germline-derived CDR1 and CDR2 are MNHNS and SASEGT. Trimming left V 2 bases short and J 5 bases short, with 6 bases between. The chain's CDR3 is CASSETLTEAFF. Written as DNA, the CDR3 is TGTGCCAGCAGTGAAACTCTTACTGAAGCTTTCTTT.

This chain links TRBV11-2 with TRBJ2-1; the D gene is possibly TRBD2 (5 bases). In germline, CDR1 is SGHAT, CDR2 FQNNGV. The CDR3 sequence is 13 residues long. V dropped 4 bases and J dropped 6 bases, with 10 bases sitting between them. The CDR3 DNA is TGTGCCAGCAGCTCTCGACGGGGCAATGAGCAGTTCTTC. Translation: CASSSRRGNEQFF.

The V call is TRBV19, the J call TRBJ1-4, with TRBD1 identical over 8 bases. V dropped 4 bases and J dropped 5; count of bases not matched to a gene: 6. The CDR3 is 15 residues long. Germline CDR1 LNHDA, CDR2 SQIVND (reference sequence). The CDR3 region has the DNA TGTGCCAGTAGTACCACAGGGGGATGGAATGAAAAACTGTTTTTT. Encoded protein: CASSTTGGWNEKLFF.

This chain joins TRBV7-8 and TRBJ2-1; 8 positions agree with TRBD2. Germline V gene data show CDR1 as SGHVS and CDR2 as FQNEAQ. CDR3 size: 15 residues. V was pared by 4 bases and J by 9 bases, with 11 bases of the junction left unmatched. The CDR3 region has the DNA TGTGCCAGCAGCTCGACCCGGGGGGGCTCTAGTGAGCAGTTCTTC. It encodes CASSSTRGGSSEQFF.

The rearrangement links TRBV7-9 to TRBJ2-7, with D maybe TRBD1 (6 bases). V lost 10 bases, J lost 1 base, and 14 bases lay in between. Germline V CDR1 and CDR2: SEHNR, FQNEAQ (reference sequence). The CDR3 covers 13 residues. CDR3 sequence (DNA): TGTGCCACTAGTCCCGGACAGTCCTACGAGCAGTACGTC. Amino acid sequence: CATSPGQSYEQYV.

The chain has TRBV5-8 and TRBJ2-2; a weak D match, TRBD2 (6 bases). The ends were cut back, 6 bases at V and 0 bases at J, with 12 bases in the middle. Germline CDR1 SGHTS, CDR2 YDEGEE. The CDR3 runs to 15 residues. The CDR3 loop is CASMRRAANTGELFF. The CDR3 DNA sequence: TGTGCCAGCATGAGGAGGGCAGCGAACACCGGGGAGCTGTTTTTT. Using reference TRBV5-8 and TRBJ2-2 for the parts outside the CDR3, the full variable domain is EAGVTQSPTHLIKTRGQQATLRCSPISGHTSVYWYQQALGLGLQFLLWYDEGEERNRGNFPPRFSGRQFPNYSSELNVNALELEDSALYLCASMRRAANTGELFFGEGSRLTVL.

The chain combines TRBV11-3 with TRBJ2-3; TRBD2 aligns across 8 bases. V lost 1 base, J lost 4 bases, and 7 bases stayed unmatched. This CDR3 is built from 16 residues. CDR1 and CDR2 (germline): SGHNT, YENEEA. CDR3 in DNA: TGTGCCAGCAGCTTAGTTGGTCTAGCGGGCGCAGATACGCAGTATTTT. Its translation is CASSLVGLAGADTQYF.

This chain links TRBV19 with TRBJ1-6; 9 positions agree with TRBD1. CDR1 is LNHDA, CDR2 SQIVND, per germline (reference sequence). The CDR3 runs 14 residues. The trim removed 8 bases at V and 7 bases at J, leaving 6 bases unmatched. The CDR3 DNA reads as TGTGCCAGTGGTACGGGACAGGGCAATTCACCCCTCCACTTT. Translating it yields CASGTGQGNSPLHF.

For this clone: The sample carries other DNA sequences with the same CDR3. The rearrangement uses TRBV18 and TRBJ2-7, with D possibly being TRBD1 (6 bases). The V gene lost 2 bases and the J gene lost 2 bases, with 10 bases spanning the gap. Per germline, CDR1 KGHSH and CDR2 LQKENI. CDR3 length equals 14 residues. The CDR3 DNA follows: TGTGCCAGCTCACCAGGGGGCGGAGCCTACGAGCAGTACGTC. It yields the protein CASSPGGGAYEQYV.

The rearrangement links TRBV4-1 to TRBJ2-1; 13 positions match TRBD2. This CDR3 region has 18 residues. V lost 0 bases and J lost 4; bases outside the gene matches: 6. Germline values: CDR1 MGHRA, CDR2 YSYEKL. CDR3 sequence: CASSQDGGGLAGYNEQFF. Here the CDR3 DNA reads TGCGCCAGCAGCCAAGATGGGGGGGGACTAGCGGGATACAATGAGCAGTTCTTC.

The genes are TRBV18 and TRBJ1-4; TRBD1 agrees at 8 bases. CDR1 is KGHSH, CDR2 LQKENI, per germline. This CDR3 is built from 14 residues. J lost 8 bases, V lost 4 bases, and 6 bases had no gene match. The CDR3 DNA is TGTGCCAGCTCACGCGGACAGGGAGAAGAAAAACTGTTTTTT. Protein product: CASSRGQGEEKLFF.

This chain uses TRBV7-2 with TRBJ2-3; the match to TRBD2 covers 8 bases. Trimming took 4 bases from V and 5 from J; bases not matched to a gene: 14. From germline, CDR1 is SGHTA and CDR2 FQGNSA. The CDR3 totals 17 residues. CDR3 sequence reads: CASSSNVPGLVGDTQYF. The CDR3 bases are TGTGCCAGCAGCTCGAACGTCCCGGGACTAGTTGGAGATACGCAGTATTTT.

The V and J genes are TRBV10-2 and TRBJ2-1; a possible D gene is TRBD1 (6 bases). Germline CDR1 WSHSY, CDR2 SAAADI. Trimming shortened V by 2 bases and J by 3 bases, and 8 bases separated the two germline ends. This CDR3 is built from 14 residues. The CDR3 sequence is CASSEQGRYNEQFF. The CDR3 DNA follows: TGCGCCAGCAGTGAGCAGGGGCGCTACAATGAGCAGTTCTTC.

The chain joins TRBV5-5 to TRBJ2-7; 8 bases line up with TRBD2. Germline V gene data show CDR1 as SGHKS and CDR2 as YYEKEE (reference sequence). This CDR3 has 16 residues. V trimming: 4 bases; J trimming: 1 base; junction bases outside the gene matches: 10. The CDR3 DNA reads as TGTGCCAGCAGCCTGGGAGCGGGAGAGTGGTCCTACGAGCAGTACTTC. Translated, it gives CASSLGAGEWSYEQYF.

This clone was observed a few times. The chain combines TRBV11-3 with TRBJ2-7, with a weak D call TRBD2 (6 bases). Between the trimmed V and J ends, which lost 3 bases and 4 bases, there was a span of 19 bases. CDR1 SGHNT and CDR2 YENEEA come from the germline V gene. The CDR3 has 16 amino acids. CDR3 residues: CASSFGPDGGTYEQYV. For the CDR3, the DNA is TGTGCCAGCAGCTTTGGTCCCGACGGGGGAACATACGAGCAGTACGTC.

V and J are TRBV4-1 and TRBJ2-7, with 11 positions matching TRBD2. Germline V gene lookup returns CDR1 MGHRA and CDR2 YSYEKL. J lost 9 bases, V lost 0 bases, and 10 bases had no gene match. The CDR3 has 16 amino acids. CDR3 DNA sequence: TGCGCCAGCAGCCAAGACCGAGGTAGCGGGAGGGCCGTGCAGTACTTC. This encodes CASSQDRGSGRAVQYF.

This chain connects TRBV10-1 to TRBJ2-7, with D perhaps matching TRBD2 (5 bases). V shed 9 bases and J shed 3 bases, with 15 bases lying between them. CDR1 and CDR2 (germline): WNHNN, SYGVQD (reference sequence). The CDR3 spans 13 residues. The CDR3 protein is CAREGSEGYEQYF. The DNA of the CDR3 is TGCGCCAGAGAGGGCAGTGAGGGCTACGAGCAGTACTTC.

This clone has more than one count but fewer than ten. The CDR3 sequence: CASSLLGTGEGGAFF. For the CDR3, the DNA is TGTGCCAGCAGCTTACTCGGGACAGGGGAAGGAGGAGCTTTCTTT. This chain joins TRBV11-2 and TRBJ1-1; 10 bases map to TRBD1. The germline V gene has CDR1 SGHAT and CDR2 FQNNGV. V shed 2 bases and J 10 bases; nucleotides not matched to a gene: 10. CDR3 size: 15 residues.

The chain employs TRBV6-5 and TRBJ1-1, with TRBD1 as a possible D gene (6 bases). Germline V gene sequence: CDR1 MNHEY, CDR2 SVGAGI. CDR3 length equals 14 residues. Between the trimmed V and J ends, which lost 8 bases and 4 bases, there was a span of 17 bases. The CDR3 DNA reads TGTGCCAGCTCGAAAGAGGGGGTTGGCACTGAAGCTTTCTTT. This encodes CASSKEGVGTEAFF.

This clone showed up just once. This sequence joins TRBV25-1 and TRBJ1-6; D gene unclear. With 2 bases removed from V and 7 bases from J, the gap between germline ends came to 12 bases. This CDR3 region has 15 residues. Germline V lookup: CDR1 MGHDK, CDR2 SYGVNS. The CDR3 loop is CASSERLGRNSPLHF. The CDR3 DNA follows: TGTGCCAGCAGTGAAAGGTTGGGCAGAAATTCACCCCTCCACTTT.

V and J are TRBV4-1 and TRBJ1-2; D gene uncertain. The CDR3 has 14 amino acids. The germline gives CDR1 MGHRA, CDR2 YSYEKL. V lost 1 base and J lost 4, with 10 bases in between. CDR3 bases: TGCGCCAGCAGCCAAGCTACCGGAGGCTATGGCTACACCTTC. This codes for CASSQATGGYGYTF.